Listed below are T cell receptor beta chains from one sample, sequenced in a study of T cell clonotyping in hematopoietic cell transplantation. Generated by immunoSEQ multiplex PCR, the TCRdb table keeps only in-frame clones and is missing some. The sample lists some 6,200 clones; 77% were seen once. The sample in question was PBMCs, obtained 100 days after allogeneic stem cell transplant. These receptors originate from a female patient younger than 45 who had an allogeneic stem cell transplant, so the T cells may come from the graft donor. Some clones in this sample may be carry-over from other donors' samples. Each CDR3 is given with its conserved first and last residue. Fields, in order: J gene, clone size, V gene, D gene, CDR3 DNA, CDR3 protein. A D gene is named only where the DNA matches it firmly. Some rows have no size entry. The others give once, few or many, or a class for an expanded clone.

J gene: TRBJ1-1
clone size: NA
V gene: TRBV9
D gene: NA
CDR3 DNA: TGTGCCAGCAGCGTCGGCGGATACACTGAAGCTTTCTTT
CDR3 protein: CASSVGGYTEAFF

J gene: TRBJ1-5
clone size: once
V gene: TRBV6-4
D gene: NA
CDR3 DNA: TGTGCCAGCAGTGAGAGTCCCAATCAGCCCCAGCATTTT
CDR3 protein: CASSESPNQPQHF

J gene: TRBJ1-6
clone size: NA
V gene: TRBV19
D gene: TRBD1
CDR3 DNA: TGTGCCAGTAGTTCCAGACAGGGTCTCGGCTCACCCCTCCACTTT
CDR3 protein: CASSSRQGLGSPLHF

J gene: TRBJ2-2
clone size: NA
V gene: TRBV7-9
D gene: NA
CDR3 DNA: TGTGCCAGCAGTAATAGGTTCGCGAACACCGGGGAGCTGTTTTTT
CDR3 protein: CASSNRFANTGELFF

J gene: TRBJ1-2
clone size: NA
V gene: TRBV29-1
D gene: NA
CDR3 DNA: TGCAGCGTTGGGTCAGACTATGGCTACACCTTC
CDR3 protein: CSVGSDYGYTF

J gene: TRBJ1-1
clone size: NA
V gene: TRBV19
D gene: NA
CDR3 DNA: TGTGCCAGTAGTATATCGCACGGTATGAACACTGAAGCTTTCTTT
CDR3 protein: CASSISHGMNTEAFF

J gene: TRBJ1-1
clone size: NA
V gene: TRBV6-5
D gene: TRBD1
CDR3 DNA: TGTGCCAGTGTGGGGACAGGGAAAGCTTTCTTT
CDR3 protein: CASVGTGKAFF

J gene: TRBJ1-1
clone size: NA
V gene: TRBV5-1
D gene: TRBD1
CDR3 DNA: TGCGCCAGCAGCTTGGAAGGACAGGGTTTGGGAACTGAAGCTTTCTTT
CDR3 protein: CASSLEGQGLGTEAFF

J gene: TRBJ1-3
clone size: NA
V gene: TRBV25-1
D gene: NA
CDR3 DNA: TGTGCCAGCAGTGGAGGGGGTTTTAGCTCTGGAAACACCATATATTTT
CDR3 protein: CASSGGGFSSGNTIYF

J gene: TRBJ1-2
clone size: once
V gene: TRBV2
D gene: NA
CDR3 DNA: TGTGCCAGCAATGGGGTGGGCTACACCTTC
CDR3 protein: CASNGVGYTF

J gene: TRBJ1-5
clone size: NA
V gene: TRBV7-2
D gene: NA
CDR3 DNA: TGTGCCAGCAGCACCCCCCACACGAACCATAGCAATCAGCCCCAGCATTTT
CDR3 protein: CASSTPHTNHSNQPQHF

J gene: TRBJ1-4
clone size: NA
V gene: TRBV4-3
D gene: NA
CDR3 DNA: TGCGCCAGCAGCCAAGATGTGTTCGGCACATATAATGAAAAACTGTTTTTT
CDR3 protein: CASSQDVFGTYNEKLFF

J gene: TRBJ2-3
clone size: once
V gene: TRBV10-3
D gene: TRBD1
CDR3 DNA: TGTGCCATCAGGCCCACGCCGGGACAGGGCACAGATACGCAGTATTTT
CDR3 protein: CAIRPTPGQGTDTQYF

J gene: TRBJ1-5
clone size: NA
V gene: TRBV7-2
D gene: NA
CDR3 DNA: TGTGCCAGCAGCTTAGTTTCCGGGGGGGGTCAGCCCCAGCATTTT
CDR3 protein: CASSLVSGGGQPQHF

J gene: TRBJ2-2
clone size: NA
V gene: TRBV7-6
D gene: TRBD1
CDR3 DNA: TGTGCCAGCAGCCTAAGGGACAGGGATGTAGGGGAGCTGTTTTTT
CDR3 protein: CASSLRDRDVGELFF

J gene: TRBJ1-2
clone size: NA
V gene: TRBV14
D gene: TRBD1
CDR3 DNA: TGTGCCAGCAGCCTGATGACAGGGGTTAACTATGGCTACACCTTC
CDR3 protein: CASSLMTGVNYGYTF

J gene: TRBJ2-1
clone size: NA
V gene: TRBV5-4
D gene: TRBD2
CDR3 DNA: TGTGCCAGCAGCTTGGCGGGGGGGCTTCTTAATGAGCAGTTCTTC
CDR3 protein: CASSLAGGLLNEQFF

J gene: TRBJ1-1
clone size: NA
V gene: TRBV29-1
D gene: NA
CDR3 DNA: TGCAGCGTTGAACGGGGGATACCTGAAGCTTTCTTT
CDR3 protein: CSVERGIPEAFF

J gene: TRBJ1-2
clone size: NA
V gene: TRBV19
D gene: NA
CDR3 DNA: TGTGCCACTGAGGCCTATGGCTACACCTTC
CDR3 protein: CATEAYGYTF

J gene: TRBJ1-3
clone size: NA
V gene: TRBV6-1
D gene: NA
CDR3 DNA: TGTGCCACATCAGGAAACTCTGGAAACACCATATATTTT
CDR3 protein: CATSGNSGNTIYF

J gene: TRBJ2-3
clone size: few
V gene: TRBV7-9
D gene: NA
CDR3 DNA: TGTGCCAGCAGCTTAGCCAGGGGTTCAGATACGCAGTATTTT
CDR3 protein: CASSLARGSDTQYF

J gene: TRBJ1-1
clone size: NA
V gene: TRBV9
D gene: NA
CDR3 DNA: TGTGCCAGCAGCGTATTATGGGAGAGAACTGAAGCTTTCTTT
CDR3 protein: CASSVLWERTEAFF

J gene: TRBJ2-1
clone size: few
V gene: TRBV5-1
D gene: NA
CDR3 DNA: TGCGCCAGCAGCCCGGCGGGGGAACAGGGGAGGCGGGAGCAGTTCTTC
CDR3 protein: CASSPAGEQGRREQFF

J gene: TRBJ1-2
clone size: NA
V gene: TRBV18
D gene: TRBD1
CDR3 DNA: TGTGCCAGCTCACCCGCAGGGGGGAGTAACTATGGCTACACCTTC
CDR3 protein: CASSPAGGSNYGYTF

J gene: TRBJ2-2
clone size: NA
V gene: TRBV5-1
D gene: TRBD1
CDR3 DNA: TGCGCCAGCAGCGTGGACAGGGGGAGCACCGGGGAGCTGTTTTTT
CDR3 protein: CASSVDRGSTGELFF

J gene: TRBJ1-6
clone size: NA
V gene: TRBV9
D gene: NA
CDR3 DNA: TGTGCCAGCAGCCCCGAGGGGGGGAATTCACCCCTCCACTTT
CDR3 protein: CASSPEGGNSPLHF

J gene: TRBJ1-1
clone size: NA
V gene: TRBV5-1
D gene: TRBD1
CDR3 DNA: TGCGCCAGCAGCGCCATTGACAGGGGGATTACTGAAGCTTTCTTT
CDR3 protein: CASSAIDRGITEAFF

J gene: TRBJ1-2
clone size: NA
V gene: TRBV30
D gene: NA
CDR3 DNA: TGTGCCTGGAGCTGGGAGGGTGGCTACACCTTC
CDR3 protein: CAWSWEGGYTF

J gene: TRBJ1-1
clone size: once
V gene: TRBV10-3
D gene: NA
CDR3 DNA: TGTGCCATCAGTTCGGGGAAGGGGAGCACTGAAGCTTTCTTT
CDR3 protein: CAISSGKGSTEAFF

J gene: TRBJ1-1
clone size: medium-sized
V gene: TRBV5-1
D gene: NA
CDR3 DNA: TGCGCCAGCAGCTTGGCGGCTTTCCGGGCGGACACTGAAGCTTTCTTT
CDR3 protein: CASSLAAFRADTEAFF

J gene: TRBJ1-2
clone size: NA
V gene: TRBV19
D gene: NA
CDR3 DNA: TGTGCCAGTCGGACAGACGTTTATGGCTACACCTTC
CDR3 protein: CASRTDVYGYTF

J gene: TRBJ2-1
clone size: few
V gene: TRBV7-9
D gene: TRBD2
CDR3 DNA: TGTGCCAGCAGCTCCACGGGGGGGGGCCGCAATGAGCAGTTCTTC
CDR3 protein: CASSSTGGGRNEQFF

J gene: TRBJ2-7
clone size: NA
V gene: TRBV2
D gene: NA
CDR3 DNA: TGTGCCAGCAGTGAAAGGGCTTCGACCTACGAGCAGTACTTC
CDR3 protein: CASSERASTYEQYF

J gene: TRBJ1-4
clone size: NA
V gene: TRBV29-1
D gene: TRBD1
CDR3 DNA: TGCAGCGTTTCCGGGACAGGCTTTGAAAAACTGTTTTTT
CDR3 protein: CSVSGTGFEKLFF

J gene: TRBJ1-1
clone size: NA
V gene: TRBV6-1
D gene: NA
CDR3 DNA: TGTGCCAGCAGAGGCTACATGAACACTGAAGCTTTCTTT
CDR3 protein: CASRGYMNTEAFF